What follows are 18 T cell receptor beta chains derived from one specimen sequenced in a study of early T cells in non-severe SARS-CoV-2 infection. TCRdb re-derived calls from the 5' RACE reads in MiXCR, one entry per CDR3 protein. The sample shows 98,000 or so distinct CDR3 sequences, approximately 11% of them seen only once. Sequencing was carried out using whole blood. The receptors stem from an adult who was a healthcare worker with PCR-confirmed SARS-CoV-2 infection or an uninfected control (not recorded which).

The chain uses TRBV20-1 and TRBJ1-3; D unclear. Germline CDR1 is DFQATT and CDR2 is SNEGSKA (reference sequence). This CDR3 contains 14 residues. Trimming took 4 bases from V and 0 from J, leaving 10 bases between them. The CDR3 bases are TGCAGTGCTATCGACGCTTCCTCTGGAAACACCATATATTTT. Residues: CSAIDASSGNTIYF.

J is TRBJ2-2 and V is TRBV27; tentative D call: TRBD1 (6 bases). Germline-derived CDR1 and CDR2 are MNHEY and SMNVEV (reference sequence). The length of the CDR3 is 14 residues. Trimming took off 5 bases at V and 7 bases at J, with 14 bases between the two ends. The CDR3 DNA reads as TGTGCCAGCAGTCTGGACAGCTCGATCGGGGAGCTGTTTTTT. It encodes CASSLDSSIGELFF.

The gene calls are TRBV3-2 and TRBJ1-3; the D call of TRBD1 is as the table states it, not checked on the DNA. TRBV3-2 represents a pseudogene. CDR3 length: 17 residues. The CDR3: CASSQLDRASSGNTIYF. The CDR3 DNA reads as TGTGCCAGCAGCCAATTGGACAGGGCGAGTTCTGGAAACACCATATATTTT.

This clonotype has ten or more counts. The chain uses TRBV7-6 and TRBJ2-3; a weak D match, TRBD2 (6 bases). CDR1 is SGHVS and CDR2 is FNYEAQ in the germline V gene. The CDR3 is 16 residues long. Between the trimmed V and J ends, which lost 4 bases and 0 bases, there was a span of 14 bases. The CDR3 is CASSSSGGSSTDTQYF. The CDR3 region has the DNA TGTGCCAGCAGCTCCTCCGGGGGATCAAGCACAGATACGCAGTATTTT.

In this sample, this clonotype turned up many times. The DNA of the CDR3 is TGCAGTGCTAGAGCCCTCACCCGGGCCACTGAAGCTTTCTTT. Amino acids: CSARALTRATEAFF. This chain uses TRBV20-1 with TRBJ1-1; D unclear. The V and J ends lost 1 base and 4 bases respectively, with 13 bases between them. The CDR3 runs to 14 residues. The V gene's germline CDR1 is DFQATT and CDR2 SNEGSKA (reference sequence).

There are many counts of this clonotype. V gene TRBV23-1 combines with J gene TRBJ2-2; D perhaps matches TRBD2 (5 bases). TRBV23-1 is marked as an open reading frame, function uncertain. The CDR3 has 18 residues. Trimming pared 2 bases from V and 2 bases from J, leaving 18 bases between. The CDR3 region is CASSQAGRGRLNTGELFF. In DNA form, the CDR3 reads TGCGCCAGCAGTCAAGCCGGAAGAGGCAGACTAAACACCGGGGAGCTGTTTTTT.

The chain recombines TRBV28 with TRBJ1-6, with D uncertain. V shed 7 bases and J shed 5 bases, with 12 bases lying between them. The CDR3 runs to 14 residues. CDR1 and CDR2 from the germline V gene are MDHEN and SYDVKM. The CDR3 reads CASKVGSDNSPLHF. The CDR3 nucleotides read TGTGCCAGCAAGGTGGGCAGCGATAATTCACCCCTCCACTTT.

This clonotype was seen repeatedly, ten times or more. V gene TRBV27 combines with J gene TRBJ2-1; 8 bases map to TRBD2. Germline CDR1 MNHEY, CDR2 SMNVEV (reference sequence). Trimming cost V 6 bases and J 3 bases; bases outside gene matches: 7. The CDR3 is made up of 15 amino acids. This CDR3 is CASSSGSGIYNEQFF. The DNA for the CDR3 is TGTGCCAGCAGCAGCGGGAGCGGGATCTACAATGAGCAGTTCTTC.

The chain has TRBV2 and TRBJ1-1; 7 bases fit TRBD1. Per the germline V gene, CDR1 is SNHLY and CDR2 is FYNNEI. The CDR3 consists of 13 residues. The V gene end was trimmed by 4 bases and the J gene end by 2 bases; junction bases not matched to a gene: 1. CDR3 DNA: TGTGCCAGCAGTGGGGACAGCAACACTGAAGCTTTCTTT. Translating gives CASSGDSNTEAFF.

This clonotype has ten or more counts. The chain links TRBV20-1 to TRBJ2-7, with a weak D call TRBD1 (6 bases). Germline V gives CDR1 DFQATT, CDR2 SNEGSKA (reference sequence). Trimming removed 5 bases from V and 2 bases from J, with 10 bases in between. The CDR3 is 12 amino acids. The CDR3 DNA follows: TGCAGTGCTCCGGACAGAGCCTACGAGCAGTACTTC. Translation: CSAPDRAYEQYF.

V usage is TRBV18 and J usage is TRBJ1-2, with a possible D match to TRBD1 (6 bases). V lost 4 bases, J lost 5 bases, and 11 bases lay in between. The CDR3 runs 13 residues. Germline V gene sequence: CDR1 KGHSH, CDR2 LQKENI. CDR3 sequence reads: CASSHREGYGYTF. The CDR3 DNA is TGTGCCAGCTCACACAGGGAAGGGTATGGCTACACCTTC.

This clonotype has ten or more counts. The chain employs TRBV10-3 and TRBJ1-1, with D tentatively TRBD1 (5 bases). With 6 bases removed from V and 0 bases from J, the gap between germline ends came to 17 bases. The CDR3 totals 16 residues. The V gene's germline CDR1 is ENHRY and CDR2 SYGVKD. The DNA of the CDR3 is TGTGCCATCAGGACCTCGCAGGCAGGGATGAACACTGAAGCTTTCTTT. Its translation is CAIRTSQAGMNTEAFF.

The rearrangement uses TRBV6-6 and TRBJ1-1; 7 nucleotides align to TRBD1. V shed 11 bases, J shed 3 bases, and the junction held 12 bases outside the gene matches. In germline, CDR1 is MNHNY, CDR2 SVGAGI (reference sequence). CDR3 length: 14 amino acids. CDR3 loop: CALRRGRWDTEAFF. For the CDR3, the DNA is TGTGCCCTCCGGAGGGGGCGATGGGACACTGAAGCTTTCTTT.

The genes are TRBV2 and TRBJ2-1; 8 nucleotides match TRBD2. Germline V lookup: CDR1 SNHLY, CDR2 FYNNEI. V shed 6 bases, J shed 2 bases, and the junction held 6 bases outside the gene matches. The CDR3 extends over 15 amino acids. CDR3 in amino acids: CASRDQRGPYNEQFF. The CDR3, as DNA: TGTGCCAGCAGAGATCAGCGGGGGCCCTACAATGAGCAGTTCTTC. Supplemented by reference TRBV2 and TRBJ2-1, the full variable domain reads EPEVTQTPSHQVTQMGQEVILRCVPISNHLYFYWYRQILGQKVEFLVSFYNNEISEKSEIFDDQFSVERPDGSNFTLKIRSTKLEDSAMYFCASRDQRGPYNEQFFGPGTRLTVL.

This clonotype has only a few counts. This chain uses TRBV5-4 with TRBJ2-7; 8 nucleotides line up with TRBD2. The CDR3 is 15 residues long. V trimming: 2 bases; J trimming: 6 bases; junction bases outside the gene matches: 10. Germline values: CDR1 SGHNT, CDR2 YYREEE (reference sequence). CDR3 nucleotide sequence: TGTGCCAGCAGCTTTTACGGGGGGGCCTTTGCCGAGCAGTACTTC. It specifies CASSFYGGAFAEQYF.

This clonotype was detected many times. The chain joins TRBV29-1 to TRBJ2-1; 12 bases are a match to TRBD2. Germline values: CDR1 SQVTM, CDR2 ANQGSEA. Trimming removed 1 base from V and 6 bases from J; junction bases left unmatched: 1. There are 14 residues in the CDR3. The CDR3 DNA reads TGCAGCGTTGAAGCTAGCGGGGGGGCCAATGAGCAGTTCTTC. Translating gives CSVEASGGANEQFF.

This clonotype has just a few counts. The gene calls are TRBV7-9 and TRBJ1-1, with D possibly being TRBD1 (5 bases). The CDR3 spans 14 residues. V was clipped by 2 bases and J by 6 bases, with 13 bases between them. CDR1 is SEHNR and CDR2 is FQNEAQ in the germline V gene (reference sequence). The CDR3 spells CASSLLGPVPEAFF. The CDR3 bases are TGTGCCAGCAGCTTACTGGGACCGGTCCCTGAAGCTTTCTTT.

This clonotype was counted a few times. The chain couples TRBV24-1 to TRBJ2-2, with 8 bases identical to TRBD2. Germline V gene sequence: CDR1 KGHDR, CDR2 SFDVKD. The CDR3 extends over 17 amino acids. Trimming cost V 1 base and J 3 bases; bases outside gene matches: 6. The CDR3 region is CATSDFRGGQDTGELFF. The CDR3, as DNA: TGTGCCACCAGTGATTTTCGGGGGGGCCAGGACACCGGGGAGCTGTTTTTT.